This TCR beta chain comes out of a study of cytomegalovirus exposure and HLA in healthy donors (dated by TCRdb to about 2017). Describing the broader study: According to an earlier analysis of 450 to 650 of the donors, about 179 million T cells yielded approximately 120 million unique TCR beta sequences and 276 Gb of sequence data. An early release covering about 600 HLA-typed donors comprised approximately 290 gigabases of sequencing data and 85 million to 100 million unique TCR sequences. Among the roughly 390 genotyped donors, around 81% belonged to the genetic ancestry cluster associated with self-reported Caucasian donors. The study was designed to test whether signatures of past pathogen exposure could be identified by cataloging public T cell receptors. The study used immunosequencing to profile the T cell repertoires of 666 subjects and linked those repertoires to cytomegalovirus serostatus. In addition to the first cohort of around 670 subjects, a separate validation cohort of approximately 110 different subjects was used. To predict cytomegalovirus infection status, the study brought together high-throughput TCR immunosequencing, statistical association of individual TCRs with disease status, and machine learning. In a later analysis, previously published TCR beta repertoires from several hundred donors were re-analyzed and high-resolution HLA genotyping was added so that TCR occurrence patterns could be studied. Rather than drawing on any new phenotypic data, the later analysis identified candidate immune exposures from TCR beta sequences and the way those sequences occurred across donors. To decide whether each TCR beta V gene segment behaved as functional or pseudogenic, an earlier analysis of 587 of the donors relied on high-throughput TCR beta sequencing. Donor age, sex, ethnicity and CMV serostatus were collected together with the repertoire data. A later genetic analysis took genome-wide SNP genotypes for about 55% of the roughly 670 donors and used that subset as a discovery cohort. Every repertoire in the discovery cohort had been generated on one and the same sequencing platform. HLA typing covered class I and class II loci at four-digit resolution. Typing coverage differed by locus: A, B, C, DRB1 and DQB1 were typed in roughly 629-640 donors, DQA1 in 500 to 550, DPA1 in some 610, and DPB1 in 472. Roughly 5 DR-DQ haplotypes were handled as single units for association and clustering, since linkage in the cohort was strong. Among over 350 genotyped donors of the cohort, an average of around 240,000 unique TCR beta nucleotide sequences were sequenced per donor, 15% to 20% of them non-productive.

The cohort was made up of 500 to 800 healthy bone marrow donors. Cohort members were all nominally healthy when sampled, although unrecorded immune exposures were likely present. The donor tested CMV seropositive, placing the donor among the approximately 290 seropositive members of the cohort. A peripheral blood sample was collected from each donor, and TCR beta sequencing was performed on peripheral blood mononuclear cells. The Qiagen DNeasy Blood Extraction Kit was used to extract genomic DNA from the blood cell samples. Library preparation employed the immunoSEQ multiplex PCR assay. For the multiplex PCR, a mixture combining 60 forward primers for TCR Vbeta segments and 13 reverse primers for TCR Jbeta segments was used. A multiplex PCR assay on genomic DNA amplified the CDR3 region of rearranged TCR beta genes. The amplified TCR beta libraries were sequenced on the Illumina HiSeq System as 87-base-pair reads. The paper's data handling went like this. A later analysis counted approximately 84 million unique TCR beta chains across the 690 or so repertoires, and around 9.9 million of these chains were shared by at least two donors. Raw reads were error-corrected and collapsed into unique sequences by a nearest-neighbor algorithm in which closely related sequences were merged to remove PCR and sequencing errors. V, D and J gene segments were assigned by aligning CDR3 sequences to IMGT reference sequences. For a sequence to be retained, a match of at least six nucleotides to both a V gene segment and a J gene segment was required. A rearrangement counted as productive if the CDR3 had no stop codons and remained in frame with V and J, and every other rearrangement counted as non-productive. Following IMGT convention, CDR3 was defined as the stretch from the second conserved V-encoded cysteine to the conserved J-encoded phenylalanine. Sequences without an unambiguous match to a single V gene segment were excluded from the earlier analysis of about 640 of the donors. An earlier analysis of approximately 590 of the donors classified V segments as functional when productive rearrangements were above 56.7% and as segregating when the standard deviation between donors was above 5%. A statistical classification framework was built to diagnose cytomegalovirus status from the catalog of TCR beta chain sequences. In a later analysis, TCR nucleotide sequences were compared against IMGT/GENE-DB human TR gene sequences so that V and J genes could be assigned. A later analysis assigned CDR3 sequences and most-parsimonious VDJ recombination scenarios with the TCRdist pipeline. In a later analysis, every TCR beta chain was defined by the combination of its CDR3 amino acid sequence and its V-gene family, and reads without a unique V-gene family were dropped. To address suspected cross-contamination and a sequencing artifact, a later analysis removed roughly 580 highly shared, low-generation-probability nucleotide sequences. A later analysis calculated a clonal expansion index for each public chain from normalized within-repertoire ranks of inferred template counts. A later analysis computed generation probabilities with a VDJ recombination model fitted to out-of-frame rearrangements, and checked the results against IGoR. A later analysis scored TCR-TCR, TCR-HLA and TCR-CMV co-occurrence with hypergeometric tests, applying a repertoire-size bias correction to TCR pairs. A later analysis estimated false discovery rates by permuting HLA or CMV assignments 20 times. A later analysis grouped co-occurring TCRs with DBSCAN, adding TCRdist sequence similarity when clustering within HLA-allele-positive subsets. Repertoires with fewer than 30,000 or more than 120,000 public chains were left out of co-occurrence clustering, as were several repertoires with anomalous nucleotide sharing. In TCRdb, the immuneACCESS table is reduced to in-frame sequences with V and J assigned. These tables do not hold every clone; where another copy was compared, an unresolved V gene accounts for under half, and the others remain unexplained. Clone size and V and J calls were adopted from that table, with D and trimming inferred from the DNA. For this sample the table gives fewer than 85,000 clones, of which about 79% were detected only once. Under 6% of the sample belongs to the ten largest clones.

A word on this clone: This clone's antigen is unknown. Base qualities are not provided; no much larger clone lies one nucleotide away.

Results the study describes overall, beyond this receptor: According to a later analysis, TCR association rates differed among HLA loci, with DRB1 alleles showing the most associated TCRs and HLA-C alleles showing the fewest. While some public TCRs were present in many individuals, most TCR sequences turned up only very rarely across donors. Cytomegalovirus status was reported to be diagnosed by the classifier with high specificity and sensitivity in both the original and validation cohorts. Because HLA typing was missing for some donors at each locus, association tests included only the typed subset. A cluster of highly shared sequence variants was judged likely to be a technical artifact of the sequencing pipeline. Only TCR beta chains were sequenced in this cohort, and the absence of alpha or paired-chain data limited detectable features. According to the authors, the approach could potentially be generalized to other disease states and immunological phenotypes. A further reported finding was that TCR beta sequences accurately predicted the HLA-A and HLA-B alleles for most subjects in the first cohort. Some 16 rarely observed V segments, including chromosome 9 orphons, were excluded from the earlier analysis of about 500 of the donors because counts were too low. Presence/absence analyses assumed roughly uniform sequencing depth across donors, an assumption that may not hold. At a false discovery rate of 0.05, a later analysis linked about 17,000 TCR beta sequences to specific HLA alleles. In vitro tests confirmed that a few of the cytomegalovirus-associated TCR beta chains recognize cytomegalovirus antigens. A total of some 180 TCR beta chains were listed by the study as associated with cytomegalovirus. An earlier analysis of several hundred of the donors showed that most TCR beta V segments appeared in productive rearrangements either about 87% or about 30% of the time, which broadly matched IMGT annotations. Several of the top co-occurrence clusters appeared to be linked to parvovirus B19, influenza, CMV and Epstein-Barr virus, according to a later analysis. V-gene and J-gene trimming of TCR beta chains was associated with a missense DCLRE1C variant in a later genetic analysis, and the association was replicated in an independent cohort. Most CMV-associated TCR beta chains appeared to be HLA-restricted in a later analysis, and the HLA associations seemed to be driven largely by CMV exposure. Correlated functional status among segregating V segments might be attributable to linkage disequilibrium, but an unknown experimental factor could not be ruled out. For the cohort, immune exposure information was limited to CMV serostatus. Assigning TCR associations to individual alleles was difficult when HLA alleles, especially DR and DQ, strongly co-occurred. In a later analysis, HLA-associated TCR beta chains were found to be more clonally expanded and to have lower generation probabilities than equally common non-associated chains. In a later genetic analysis, fewer N-insertions in productive TCRs were reported among donors in an Asian-associated ancestry cluster than the 666-donor mean.

This TCR was sampled from a man in his late teens or twenties in good health and CMV-seropositive. The material sequenced was PBMCs.

The sequenced DNA: TGTGCCAGCAGTGAAACAGGGGGCCCTGGAAACACCATATATTTT. This encodes CASSETGGPGNTIYF. This sequence uses TRBV4-2 and TRBJ1-3, with 9 junctional bases fitting TRBD1. The cysteine opens and the phenylalanine closes a CDR3 of 15 amino acids. Left in the record is the CDR3 DNA by itself, 45 bases read in frame from the first base. According to the germline V gene, CDR1 reads LGHNA and CDR2 reads YNFKEQ. V is trimmed back by 6 bases and J by 2 bases, and the junction contains 5 bases that no gene match accounts for.